A single sample is the source of the 16 T cell receptor beta chains below, sequenced in a study of shared clonotypes between healthy human individuals. TCRdb keeps only in-frame clones here, not all; method: immunoSEQ multiplex PCR. In the table there are over 850,000 clones, about 80% of which are singletons. What was sequenced was memory CD4+ T cells from PBMCs. Subset here: CD45RA-negative fraction. Receptors originate from a young man in good health. Some clones in this sample may be carry-over from other donors' samples.

The rearrangement links TRBV7-2 to TRBJ2-7, with D possibly being TRBD2 (5 bases). Between the trimmed V and J ends, which lost 5 bases and 5 bases, there was a span of 13 bases. The CDR3 consists of 13 residues. Germline loops: CDR1 SGHTA, CDR2 FQGNSA. The chain's CDR3 is CASSPPGKNEQYF. DNA of the CDR3: TGTGCCAGCAGCCCCCCGGGGAAGAACGAGCAGTACTTC.

The chain has TRBV27 and TRBJ2-2; either TRBD1 or TRBD2 may supply D (6 bases each). Germline V gene data show CDR1 as MNHEY and CDR2 as SMNVEV (reference sequence). Trimming stripped 2 bases from V and 0 bases from J, with 13 bases between. The CDR3 is 17 residues long. CDR3 in DNA: TGTGCCAGCAGTTTACATGGGGGGCCCGCGAACACCGGGGAGCTGTTTTTT. It encodes CASSLHGGPANTGELFF.

This sequence joins TRBV5-6 and TRBJ2-5; TRBD1 aligns across 8 bases. The J call may be mistaken, given a closer DNA end match to TRBJ2-7. The germline V gene has CDR1 SGHDT and CDR2 YYEEEE. The CDR3 loop spans 18 amino acids. The CDR3 protein is CASSFLGQGIGTRYEQYF. As DNA, the CDR3 is TGTGCCAGCAGCTTTTTAGGACAGGGTATCGGGACTCGGTACGAGCAGTACTTC.

This chain's CDR3 is CASSLGPEHYGYTF. For the CDR3, the DNA is TGTGCCAGCAGCTTAGGCCCCGAGCACTATGGCTACACCTTC. V and J are TRBV11-2 and TRBJ1-2; no definite D call. The CDR3 spans 14 residues. In germline, CDR1 is SGHAT, CDR2 FQNNGV. V shed 1 base and J shed 3 bases, with 9 bases lying between them. The whole variable domain, filled in from reference TRBV11-2 and TRBJ1-2, reads EAGVAQSPRYKIIEKRQSVAFWCNPISGHATLYWYQQILGQGPKLLIQFQNNGVVDDSQLPKDRFSAERLKGVDSTLKIQPAKLEDSAVYLCASSLGPEHYGYTFGSGTRLTVV.

The chain combines TRBV2 with TRBJ2-1, with 10 bases lining up with TRBD1. The CDR3 has 16 residues. The germline V gene has CDR1 SNHLY and CDR2 FYNNEI. V was pared by 5 bases and J by 4 bases, with 8 bases of the junction left unmatched. The CDR3 nucleotides are TGTGCCAGCAGTCGACAGGGGGCAGGGGAATACAATGAGCAGTTCTTC. Translating gives CASSRQGAGEYNEQFF.

Concerning this clone: Given a much more abundant clone one base away, this may be a read error. The chain has TRBV7-8 and TRBJ2-5; unclear D gene. Germline assignment: CDR1 SGHVS and CDR2 FQNEAQ. V lost 5 bases and J 5 bases, leaving 6 bases between the germline ends. The CDR3 totals 11 residues. CDR3 loop: CASSPMETQYF. In DNA form, the CDR3 reads TGTGCCAGCAGCCCCATGGAGACCCAGTACTTC.

CDR3 nucleotides: TGTGCCAGCAGCCCCCCGGTGCAGGCCATAGGCTACACCTTC. Residues: CASSPPVQAIGYTF. The V gene is TRBV9, the J gene TRBJ1-2; unclear D gene. The CDR3 runs to 14 residues. V lost 4 bases to trimming and J lost 8 bases, with 18 bases between them. Per germline, CDR1 SGDLS and CDR2 YYNGEE.

The chain carries TRBV5-1 and TRBJ2-1; D perhaps matches TRBD2 (5 bases). Trimming cost V 5 bases and J 8 bases, with 14 bases left between them. Germline CDR1 SGHRS, CDR2 YFSETQ. CDR3 length: 13 amino acids. In DNA form, the CDR3 reads TGCGCCAGCAGAGTAGGGAGTTTGTATGAGCAGTTCTTC. Translation gives CASRVGSLYEQFF.

The chain joins TRBV6-6 to TRBJ2-5; D not certain. V was clipped by 7 bases and J by 5 bases, with 8 bases between them. Per germline, CDR1 MNHNY and CDR2 SVGAGI (reference sequence). The CDR3 runs 11 residues. The CDR3 DNA follows: TGTGCCAGCACCTCCCGGGAGACCCAGTACTTC. It is translated as CASTSRETQYF.

The chain combines TRBV7-6 with TRBJ1-2; 7 bases map to TRBD1. Germline V gene sequence: CDR1 SGHVS, CDR2 FNYEAQ. The length of the CDR3 is 14 residues. J gave up 4 bases and V 4 bases, and 6 bases lay outside the gene matches. The CDR3 DNA reads as TGTGCCAGCAGCTCAAGGGACAGACCCTATGGCTACACCTTC. Residues: CASSSRDRPYGYTF.

CDR3 nucleotide sequence: TGTGCCAGCAGCCAAGGATCGACAGGGAGTAGCTCCTACGAGCAGTACTTC. Translated: CASSQGSTGSSSYEQYF. The chain recombines TRBV4-2 with TRBJ2-7, with TRBD1 matching over 7 bases. Trimming removed 1 base from V and 0 bases from J; junction bases left unmatched: 9. Germline CDR1 LGHNA, CDR2 YNFKEQ. The CDR3 contains 17 residues.

This chain links TRBV6-6 with TRBJ1-1; D ambiguous. The V and J ends lost 4 bases and 2 bases respectively, with 8 bases between them. Looked up from germline, CDR1 is MNHNY and CDR2 is SVGAGI (reference sequence). The CDR3 has 13 residues. CDR3 residues: CASSFRDNTEAFF. CDR3 nucleotide sequence: TGTGCCAGCAGTTTCCGGGATAACACTGAAGCTTTCTTT.

This clone was observed a handful of times. The J gene is TRBJ1-1, the V gene TRBV6-5, with D maybe TRBD1 (5 bases). Per germline, CDR1 MNHEY and CDR2 SVGAGI. The CDR3 spans 14 residues. Between the trimmed V and J ends, which lost 5 bases and 1 base, there was a span of 11 bases. CDR3 residues: CASSGTRWNTEAFF. The CDR3 bases are TGTGCCAGCAGTGGGACCCGTTGGAACACTGAAGCTTTCTTT.

The rearrangement links TRBV28 to TRBJ2-7; maybe TRBD1 (5 bases). V was cut by 6 bases and J by 4 bases, with 19 bases left in between. CDR3 length equals 15 residues. In germline, CDR1 is MDHEN, CDR2 SYDVKM. The CDR3 region has the DNA TGTGCCAGCAGGACAGAACAGAGCCAAAATTACGAGCAGTACTTC. Translating it yields CASRTEQSQNYEQYF. Filled out from reference TRBV28 and TRBJ2-7, the complete variable domain reads DVKVTQSSRYLVKRTGEKVFLECVQDMDHENMFWYRQDPGLGLRLIYFSYDVKMKEKGDIPEGYSVSREKKERFSLILESASTNQTSMYLCASRTEQSQNYEQYFGPGTRLTVT.

The chain links TRBV30 to TRBJ2-4; no clear D. V was cut by 5 bases and J by 3 bases, with 11 bases left in between. CDR1 is GTSNPN and CDR2 is SVGIG in the germline V gene (reference sequence). The CDR3 runs 13 residues. In DNA form, the CDR3 reads TGTGCCTGGCGTACGTTTGGCAAAAACATTCAGTACTTC. Translating it yields CAWRTFGKNIQYF.

This chain connects TRBV6-1 to TRBJ1-5; D ambiguous. Looked up from germline, CDR1 is MNHNS and CDR2 is SASEGT. The CDR3 is 13 amino acids. V was cut by 3 bases and J by 6 bases, with 9 bases left in between. As DNA, the CDR3 is TGTGCCAGCAGTGAGATGGGCACTCAGCCCCAGCATTTT. Protein sequence: CASSEMGTQPQHF.